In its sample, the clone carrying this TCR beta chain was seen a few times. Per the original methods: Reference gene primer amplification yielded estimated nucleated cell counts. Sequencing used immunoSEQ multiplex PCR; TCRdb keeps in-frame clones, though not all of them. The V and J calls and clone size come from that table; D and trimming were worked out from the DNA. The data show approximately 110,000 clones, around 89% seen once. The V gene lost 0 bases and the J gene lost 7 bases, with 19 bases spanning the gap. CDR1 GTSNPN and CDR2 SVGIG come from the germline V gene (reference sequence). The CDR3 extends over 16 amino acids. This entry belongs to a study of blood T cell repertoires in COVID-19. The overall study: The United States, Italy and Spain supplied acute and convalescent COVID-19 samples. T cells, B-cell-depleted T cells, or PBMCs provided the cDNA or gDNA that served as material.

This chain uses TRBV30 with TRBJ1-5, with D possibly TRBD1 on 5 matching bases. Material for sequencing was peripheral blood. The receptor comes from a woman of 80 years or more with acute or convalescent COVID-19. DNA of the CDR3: TGTGCCTGGAGTGTAGGAGATGGGGCAGCTTGGCAGCCCCAGCATTTT. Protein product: CAWSVGDGAAWQPQHF. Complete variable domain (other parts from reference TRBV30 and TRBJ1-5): SQTIHQWPATLVQPVGSPLSLECTVEGTSNPNLYWYRQAAGRGLQLLFYSVGIGQISSEVPQNLSASRPQDRQFILSSKKLLLSDSGFYLCAWSVGDGAAWQPQHFGDGTRLSIL.